The 21 T cell receptor beta chains listed next were all sequenced from one sample in a study of T-cell memory formation after mild COVID-19. TCRdb fed the 5' RACE reads into MiXCR, producing one record per CDR3 protein. Here the sample spans some 320,000 distinct CDR3 sequences, roughly 15% being singletons. Sequenced: PBMCs or a T cell subset sorted from them (not recorded which). These receptor sequences come from a young man who had mild COVID-19 (a few samples of this study predate the infection). Cell type and time point are not known.

This clonotype was seen a handful of times. The rearrangement links TRBV7-9 to TRBJ2-1; 10 bases line up with TRBD2. Germline lookup yields CDR1 SEHNR and CDR2 FQNEAQ (reference sequence). The V gene end was trimmed by 5 bases and the J gene end by 1 base; junction bases not matched to a gene: 11. The CDR3 is made up of 18 amino acids. The CDR3 DNA sequence: TGTGCCAGCAGCCGAACTAGCGGGGCCCTGGGTTCCTACAATGAGCAGTTCTTC. As protein: CASSRTSGALGSYNEQFF.

The sample holds a few counts of this clonotype. This sequence joins TRBV6-2 or TRBV6-3 and TRBJ1-6; unclear D gene. Germline V gene lookup returns CDR1 MNHEY and CDR2 SVGEGT. V was clipped by 8 bases and J by 0 bases, with 17 bases between them. CDR3 length: 17 amino acids. This CDR3 is CASARKTPSSYNSPLHF. CDR3 sequence (DNA): TGTGCCAGCGCCCGGAAAACCCCGAGCTCCTATAATTCACCCCTCCACTTT.

There are a few counts of this clonotype. This chain links TRBV6-2 or TRBV6-3 with TRBJ2-1; tentative D call: TRBD2 (5 bases). Germline V gene lookup returns CDR1 MNHEY and CDR2 SVGEGT. The CDR3 spans 20 residues. V was cut by 2 bases and J by 5 bases, with 28 bases left in between. CDR3 in DNA: TGTGCCAGCAGTTACCCGCTTCTCACTAGTTTGGACCCCCCGGACAATGAGCAGTTCTTC. Protein sequence: CASSYPLLTSLDPPDNEQFF.

This clonotype was recorded many times. The chain has TRBV28 and TRBJ1-1; D is unresolved. Trimming left V 8 bases short and J 0 bases short, with 10 bases between. Germline V CDR1 and CDR2: MDHEN, SYDVKM. The CDR3 has 13 amino acids. In DNA form, the CDR3 reads TGTGCCAGCGCCGGTTTGATGAACACTGAAGCTTTCTTT. Its translation is CASAGLMNTEAFF. Filled out from reference TRBV28 and TRBJ1-1, the complete variable domain reads DVKVTQSSRYLVKRTGEKVFLECVQDMDHENMFWYRQDPGLGLRLIYFSYDVKMKEKGDIPEGYSVSREKKERFSLILESASTNQTSMYLCASAGLMNTEAFFGQGTRLTVV.

This clonotype turned up a few times. The V gene is TRBV3-1, the J gene TRBJ1-5; no clear D. The CDR3 contains 14 residues. CDR1 is LGHDT, CDR2 YNNKEL, per germline (reference sequence). Between the trimmed V and J ends, which lost 3 bases and 2 bases, there was a span of 8 bases. The CDR3 reads CASSQNYGNQPQHF. CDR3 coding DNA: TGTGCCAGCAGCCAGAACTATGGCAATCAGCCCCAGCATTTT.

The chain employs TRBV25-1 and TRBJ2-3; D is possibly TRBD2 (6 bases). The CDR3 spans 19 residues. CDR1 is MGHDK, CDR2 SYGVNS, per germline. Deletions cut 6 bases from V and 1 base from J, with 26 bases between. CDR3 bases: TGTGCCAGCAGCAGAAAACCTGATCGGACTATCTTGGGCACAGATACGCAGTATTTT. Translating gives CASSRKPDRTILGTDTQYF. The full variable domain, with the rest looked up from reference TRBV25-1 and TRBJ2-3, is EADIYQTPRYLVIGTGKKITLECSQTMGHDKMYWYQQDPGMELHLIHYSYGVNSTEKGDLSSESTVSRIRTEHFPLTLESARPSHTSQYLCASSRKPDRTILGTDTQYFGPGTRLTVL.

In nucleotides, the CDR3 is TGTGCCAGCAGCTTCGCGGGGGGAAACAATGAGCAGTTCTTC. Its translation is CASSFAGGNNEQFF. The J gene is TRBJ2-1, the V gene TRBV5-4; TRBD2 aligns across 8 bases. The CDR3 extends over 14 amino acids. Germline CDR1 is SGHNT and CDR2 is YYREEE (reference sequence). V shed 2 bases, J shed 5 bases, and the junction held 3 bases outside the gene matches. Variable domain in full (rest from reference TRBV5-4 and TRBJ2-1): ETGVTQSPTHLIKTRGQQVTLRCSSQSGHNTVSWYQQALGQGPQFIFQYYREEENGRGNFPPRFSGLQFPNYSSELNVNALELDDSALYLCASSFAGGNNEQFFGPGTRLTVL.

CDR3 sequence (DNA): TGCGCCAGCAGCCAACGGAACGACAGGGCCCTGAGCTCCTACAATGAGCAGTTCTTC. It is translated as CASSQRNDRALSSYNEQFF. The chain couples TRBV4-3 to TRBJ2-1, with 7 bases aligning to TRBD1. V gave up 2 bases and J gave up 0 bases; unmatched junction bases: 13. The CDR3 loop spans 19 amino acids. The germline CDR1 and CDR2 sequences are LGHNA and YSLEER.

There are a few counts of this clonotype. The rearrangement uses TRBV20-1 and TRBJ2-3, with D maybe TRBD1 (7 bases). V lost 4 bases and J lost 0, with 17 bases in between. Looked up from germline, CDR1 is DFQATT and CDR2 is SNEGSKA (reference sequence). The CDR3 is made up of 16 amino acids. This CDR3 is CSATPGGGPSTDTQYF. The CDR3, as DNA: TGCAGTGCTACCCCAGGGGGAGGCCCTAGCACAGATACGCAGTATTTT.

This clonotype has only a few counts. The CDR3 nucleotides are TGCGCCAGCACCTCCGGTCGGTTCACTGAAGCTTTCTTT. Translating gives CASTSGRFTEAFF. The chain carries TRBV5-1 and TRBJ1-1; no reliable D call. In germline, CDR1 is SGHRS, CDR2 YFSETQ. The length of the CDR3 is 13 residues. Trimming took 6 bases from V and 4 from J, leaving 13 bases between them.

In this sample, this clonotype turned up a few times. The rearrangement joins TRBV21-1 to TRBJ2-7. TRBV21-1 is a pseudogene locus. This CDR3 has 14 amino acids. The CDR3 coding sequence is TGTGCCAGCAGCGAACGGGTCAGCTCCTACGAGCAGTACGTC. This encodes CASSERVSSYEQYV.

V usage is TRBV10-3 and J usage is TRBJ1-1; D call uncertain. CDR3 length: 11 residues. With 5 bases removed from V and 4 bases from J, the gap between germline ends came to 5 bases. Looked up from germline, CDR1 is ENHRY and CDR2 is SYGVKD. The CDR3 loop is CAISYGTEAFF. Written as DNA, the CDR3 is TGTGCCATCAGTTACGGCACTGAAGCTTTCTTT.

The sample holds a few counts of this clonotype. The rearrangement links TRBV19 to TRBJ1-1, with a tentative D call TRBD1 (5 bases). This CDR3 is 14 amino acids long. The germline CDR1 and CDR2 sequences are LNHDA and SQIVND (reference sequence). V was trimmed by 5 bases and J by 4 bases, leaving 14 bases between them. CDR3: CASSLRAGGTEAFF. CDR3 DNA: TGTGCCAGTAGTCTCCGCGCGGGGGGCACTGAAGCTTTCTTT. Together with reference TRBV19 and TRBJ1-1, the CDR3 gives the full variable domain: DGGITQSPKYLFRKEGQNVTLSCEQNLNHDAMYWYRQDPGQGLRLIYYSQIVNDFQKGDIAEGYSVSREKKESFPLTVTSAQKNPTAFYLCASSLRAGGTEAFFGQGTRLTVV.

This chain joins TRBV12-3 or TRBV12-4 and TRBJ1-1; 7 bases line up with TRBD1. V shed 7 bases and J 1 base; nucleotides not matched to a gene: 3. This CDR3 is 13 amino acids long. The CDR3, as DNA: TGTGCCAGCACGGGACAGACGAACACTGAAGCTTTCTTT. Translated, it gives CASTGQTNTEAFF.

This clonotype has just a few counts. The chain has TRBV6-2 or TRBV6-3 and TRBJ1-6, with 9 bases identical to TRBD1. The ends lost 5 bases at V and 5 bases at J; junction bases unmatched: 4. The CDR3 consists of 15 residues. The germline CDR1 and CDR2 sequences are MNHEY and SVGEGT. CDR3: CASSRGTGNNSPLHF. DNA of the CDR3: TGTGCCAGCAGTCGTGGGACAGGGAATAATTCACCCCTCCACTTT.

This clonotype was recorded a few times. The genes are TRBV9 and TRBJ2-3, with a possible D match to TRBD2 (5 bases). Per the germline V gene, CDR1 is SGDLS and CDR2 is YYNGEE. Trimming stripped 0 bases from V and 10 bases from J, with 15 bases between. The CDR3 covers 14 residues. The DNA for the CDR3 is TGTGCCAGCAGCGTAGTTGCCCAGGTCGGGGCGCAGTATTTT. Translated, it gives CASSVVAQVGAQYF. Complete variable domain (other parts from reference TRBV9 and TRBJ2-3): DSGVTQTPKHLITATGQRVTLRCSPRSGDLSVYWYQQSLDQGLQFLIQYYNGEERAKGNILERFSAQQFPDLHSELNLSSLELGDSALYFCASSVVAQVGAQYFGPGTRLTVL.

J is TRBJ2-5 and V is TRBV5-1; 10 positions agree with TRBD1. CDR3 length equals 14 residues. Germline V gene sequence: CDR1 SGHRS, CDR2 YFSETQ. The ends lost 5 bases at V and 5 bases at J; junction bases unmatched: 6. The CDR3 protein is CASRPGTGVETQYF. As DNA, the CDR3 is TGCGCCAGCAGACCCGGGACAGGGGTTGAGACCCAGTACTTC. Full variable domain (remainder filled in from reference TRBV5-1 and TRBJ2-5): KAGVTQTPRYLIKTRGQQVTLSCSPISGHRSVSWYQQTPGQGLQFLFEYFSETQRNKGNFPGRFSGRQFSNSRSEMNVSTLELGDSALYLCASRPGTGVETQYFGPGTRLLVL.

This clonotype was counted at least ten times. This chain joins TRBV28 and TRBJ1-5; D is uncertain. The CDR3 contains 14 residues. Trimming took off 6 bases at V and 7 bases at J, with 16 bases between the two ends. From germline, CDR1 is MDHEN and CDR2 SYDVKM. The CDR3 spells CASSPPWSAQPQHF. CDR3 nucleotide sequence: TGTGCCAGCAGCCCCCCCTGGAGTGCCCAGCCCCAGCATTTT.

The chain joins TRBV7-2 to TRBJ2-6, with D perhaps being TRBD1 or TRBD2 (5 bases each). Germline V gene data show CDR1 as SGHTA and CDR2 as FQGNSA. There are 15 residues in the CDR3. Trimming cost V 7 bases and J 1 base, with 11 bases left between them. The CDR3 DNA follows: TGTGCCAGCACCTATTGGGGGTCTGGGGCCAACGTCCTGACTTTC. Translation: CASTYWGSGANVLTF. Using reference TRBV7-2 and TRBJ2-6 for the parts outside the CDR3, the full variable domain is GAGVSQSPSNKVTEKGKDVELRCDPISGHTALYWYRQSLGQGLEFLIYFQGNSAPDKSGLPSDRFSAERTGGSVSTLTIQRTQQEDSAVYLCASTYWGSGANVLTFGAGSRLTVL.

The J gene is TRBJ1-5, the V gene TRBV6-2 or TRBV6-3; TRBD1 matches 9 bases. The CDR3 runs to 19 residues. The J segment lost 2 bases and the V segment lost 5 bases, leaving 16 bases of the junction unmatched. The germline V gene encodes CDR1 MNHEY and CDR2 SVGEGT. The CDR3 loop reads CASSTTRTGAPFGNQPQHF. CDR3 in DNA: TGTGCCAGCAGTACAACTAGGACAGGGGCCCCTTTCGGCAATCAGCCCCAGCATTTT.

This clonotype came up a few times. V gene TRBV20-1 combines with J gene TRBJ2-7, with TRBD1 matching 9 bases. The junction had 5 bases not matched to a gene; V was cut back by 5 bases and J by 3 bases. This CDR3 is built from 13 residues. Germline CDR1 is DFQATT and CDR2 is SNEGSKA (reference sequence). CDR3 protein: CSAAPGQGYEQYV. In DNA, the CDR3 is TGCAGTGCTGCGCCGGGACAGGGCTACGAGCAGTACGTC.